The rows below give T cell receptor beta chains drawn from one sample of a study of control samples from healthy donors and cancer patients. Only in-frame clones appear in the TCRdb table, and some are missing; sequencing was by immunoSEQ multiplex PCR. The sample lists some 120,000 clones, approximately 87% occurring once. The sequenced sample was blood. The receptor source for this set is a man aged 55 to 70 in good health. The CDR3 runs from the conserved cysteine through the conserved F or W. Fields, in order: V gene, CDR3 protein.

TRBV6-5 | CASSYSINQRFEQYF
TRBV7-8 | CASSEGLGEKLFF
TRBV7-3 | CASSPGTGSSTNYGYTF
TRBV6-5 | CASSFASGNQETQYF
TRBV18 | CASSPGFERAVEQYF
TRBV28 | CASRAEIKSYGYTF
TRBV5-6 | CASTRGGTQYF
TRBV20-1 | CSTGNTEAFF
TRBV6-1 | CASSEYRGGYGYTF
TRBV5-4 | CASSLEGANVLTF
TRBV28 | CASTPARGGNQPQHF
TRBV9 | CASSVDGVNYGYTF
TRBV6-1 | CASSEGVGSVDTQYF
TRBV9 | CASSNGLASTDTQYF
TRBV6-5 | CASTGPPRREQFF
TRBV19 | CASHSGGGETLGYGYTF
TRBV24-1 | CATSDKRDSPTGELFF
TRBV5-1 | CASSSDRDSYNEQFF
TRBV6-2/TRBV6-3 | CASSYSDEAFF
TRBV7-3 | CASSHGQGMNTEAFF
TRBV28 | CASSLFRQGAAQYF
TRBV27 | CASSQGALSTEAFF
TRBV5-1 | CASKRSSGGHETQYF
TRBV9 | CASSVGVVSGTEAFF
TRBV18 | CASSPRSTGTDSNQPQHF
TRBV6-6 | CASRGQGYSNYGYTF
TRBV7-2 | CASSYTTGGEKLFF
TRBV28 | CASSLIGVLDNNEKLFF
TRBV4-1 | CASSQPIPRWTEAFF
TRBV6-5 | CASSYNLREKNQPQHF
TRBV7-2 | CASSRSGTSETGELFF
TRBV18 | CASSSGQNTEAFF
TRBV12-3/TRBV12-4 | CASSSHPGAEQYF
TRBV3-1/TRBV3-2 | CASSSTASGGAFAKNIQYF
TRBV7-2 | CASSLGSLANYGYTF
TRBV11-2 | CASSLETGAALGKLFF
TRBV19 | CASSGTGELNTEAFF
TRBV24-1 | CATSDSGQGGTEAFF
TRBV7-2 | CASSFSPVTDTQYF
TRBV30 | CAWRAQATDTQYF
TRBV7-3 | CASSLTAGSYEQYF
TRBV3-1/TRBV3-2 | CASSQVSINSPLHF
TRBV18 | CASSLIAGSTDTQYF
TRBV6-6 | CASSYSGTGGYEQYF
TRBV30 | CAWSVLGQANTEAFF